This entry describes one T cell receptor beta chain. These data are taken from a study of cytomegalovirus exposure and HLA in healthy donors. Primers: 60 Vbeta forward and 13 Jbeta reverse. Here immunoSEQ multiplex PCR was the method, and the copy in TCRdb shows in-frame clones only, minus some. The repertoire holds 100,000 or so clones, with approximately 78% as singletons. The CDR3 has 15 residues. J lost 4 bases, V lost 3 bases, and 6 bases had no gene match. CDR1 SGHVS and CDR2 FNYEAQ come from the germline V gene. The chain uses TRBV7-6 and TRBJ2-1; 7 positions agree with TRBD2. The source is a woman aged 40 to 50 in good health and CMV-seropositive. The sample consisted of PBMCs. CDR3 DNA: TGTGCCAGCAGCTTTCCCAGCGGGATTTACAATGAGCAGTTCTTC. Protein: CASSFPSGIYNEQFF.